Listed here is a single TCR beta chain. This sample stems from a study of blood T cell repertoires in COVID-19. Study in general: COVID-19 samples collected from the United States, Italy and Spain covered acute and convalescent phases. From T cells, B-cell-depleted T cells, or PBMCs came the material, which was cDNA or gDNA.

Original processing methods: Amplification with reference gene primers provided the estimates of nucleated cell counts. Sequenced by immunoSEQ multiplex PCR; TCRdb stores in-frame clones only, minus some. V and J calls and clone size are as listed in that table; D and trimming were resolved from the DNA. Here the sample spans roughly 75,000 clones, approximately 80% being singletons. CDR1 and CDR2 from the germline V gene are MNHNY and SVGAGI (reference sequence). The CDR3 runs 16 residues. V gave up 7 bases and J gave up 0 bases; unmatched junction bases: 9. The sample consisted of peripheral blood. The sequence came from a man aged 50 or older with acute or convalescent COVID-19. The chain uses TRBV6-6 and TRBJ1-3; TRBD1 agrees at 7 bases. The CDR3 DNA reads TGTGCCAGCACCGACAGGGCCATGTTCTCTGGAAACACCATATATTTT. Protein: CASTDRAMFSGNTIYF.